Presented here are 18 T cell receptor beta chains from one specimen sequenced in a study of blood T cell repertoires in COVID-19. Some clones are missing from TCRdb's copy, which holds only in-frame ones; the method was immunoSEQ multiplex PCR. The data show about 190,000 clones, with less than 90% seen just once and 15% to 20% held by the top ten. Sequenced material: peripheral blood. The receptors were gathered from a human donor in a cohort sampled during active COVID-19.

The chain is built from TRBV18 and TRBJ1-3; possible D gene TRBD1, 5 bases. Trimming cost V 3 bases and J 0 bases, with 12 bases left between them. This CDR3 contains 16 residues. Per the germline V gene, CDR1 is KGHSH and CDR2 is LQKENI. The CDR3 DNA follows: TGTGCCAGCTCACCGATAACAGGTGACTCTGGAAACACCATATATTTT. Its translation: CASSPITGDSGNTIYF.

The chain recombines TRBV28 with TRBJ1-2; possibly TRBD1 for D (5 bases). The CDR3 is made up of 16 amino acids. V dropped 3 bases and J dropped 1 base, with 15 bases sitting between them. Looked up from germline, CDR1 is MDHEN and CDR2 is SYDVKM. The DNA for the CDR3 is TGTGCCAGCAGTTTGATACTTGGCAGGGTTAACTATGGCTACACCTTC. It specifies CASSLILGRVNYGYTF.

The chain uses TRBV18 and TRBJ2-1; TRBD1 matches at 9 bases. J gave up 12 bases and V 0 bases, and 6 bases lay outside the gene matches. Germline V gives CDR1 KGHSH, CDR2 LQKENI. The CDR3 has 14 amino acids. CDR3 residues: CASSPPTTGGMQFF. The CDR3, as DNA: TGTGCCAGCTCACCACCGACGACAGGGGGTATGCAGTTCTTC.

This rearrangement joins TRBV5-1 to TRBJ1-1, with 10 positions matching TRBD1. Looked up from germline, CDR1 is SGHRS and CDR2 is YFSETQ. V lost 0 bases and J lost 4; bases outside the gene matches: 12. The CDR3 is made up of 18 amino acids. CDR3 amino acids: CASSLGTGGFGATTEAFF. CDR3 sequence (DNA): TGCGCCAGCAGCTTGGGGACAGGGGGATTTGGGGCGACCACTGAAGCTTTCTTT. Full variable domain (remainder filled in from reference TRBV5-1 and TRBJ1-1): KAGVTQTPRYLIKTRGQQVTLSCSPISGHRSVSWYQQTPGQGLQFLFEYFSETQRNKGNFPGRFSGRQFSNSRSEMNVSTLELGDSALYLCASSLGTGGFGATTEAFFGQGTRLTVV.

CDR3 residues: CATLRGSGALNSGNTIYF. CDR3 bases: TGTGCCACATTAAGAGGATCTGGCGCCCTAAACTCTGGAAACACCATATATTTT. The chain has TRBV15 and TRBJ1-3, with D uncertain. V was clipped by 9 bases and J by 0 bases, with 24 bases between them. Germline V CDR1 and CDR2: LNHNV, YYDKDF (reference sequence). The CDR3 contains 18 residues.

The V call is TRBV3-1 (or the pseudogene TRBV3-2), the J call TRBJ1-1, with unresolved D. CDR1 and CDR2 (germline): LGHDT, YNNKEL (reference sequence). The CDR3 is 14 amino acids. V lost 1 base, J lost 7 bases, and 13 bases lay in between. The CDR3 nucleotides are TGTGCCAGCAGCCAAGCGGCGGGGTGGGATGAAGCTTTCTTT. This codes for CASSQAAGWDEAFF.

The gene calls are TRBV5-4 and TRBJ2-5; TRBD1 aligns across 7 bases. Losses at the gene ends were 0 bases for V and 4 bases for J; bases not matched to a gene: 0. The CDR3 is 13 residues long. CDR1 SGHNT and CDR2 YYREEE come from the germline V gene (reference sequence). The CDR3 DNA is TGTGCCAGCAGCTTGGGGGACAGAGAGACCCAGTACTTC. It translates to CASSLGDRETQYF. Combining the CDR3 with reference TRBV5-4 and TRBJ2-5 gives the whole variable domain ETGVTQSPTHLIKTRGQQVTLRCSSQSGHNTVSWYQQALGQGPQFIFQYYREEENGRGNFPPRFSGLQFPNYSSELNVNALELDDSALYLCASSLGDRETQYFGPGTRLLVL.

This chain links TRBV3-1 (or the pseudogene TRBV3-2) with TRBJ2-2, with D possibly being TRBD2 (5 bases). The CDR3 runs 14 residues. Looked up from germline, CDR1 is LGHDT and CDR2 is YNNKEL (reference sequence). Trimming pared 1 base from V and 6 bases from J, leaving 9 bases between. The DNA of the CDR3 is TGTGCCAGCAGCCAAGTGTGGCGGGCCGGGGAGCTGTTTTTT. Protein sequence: CASSQVWRAGELFF.

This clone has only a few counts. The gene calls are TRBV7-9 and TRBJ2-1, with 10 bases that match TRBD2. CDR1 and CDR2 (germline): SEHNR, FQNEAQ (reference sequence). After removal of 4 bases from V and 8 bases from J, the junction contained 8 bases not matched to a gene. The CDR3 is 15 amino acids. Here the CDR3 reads CASSWSSGGRHEQFF. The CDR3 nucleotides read TGTGCCAGCAGCTGGTCTAGCGGGGGTAGACATGAGCAGTTCTTC.

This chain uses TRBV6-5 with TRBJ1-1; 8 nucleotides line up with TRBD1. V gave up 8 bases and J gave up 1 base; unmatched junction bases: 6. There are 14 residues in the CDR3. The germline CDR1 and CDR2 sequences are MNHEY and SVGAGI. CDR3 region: CASAPGTGNTEAFF. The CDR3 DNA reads TGTGCCAGCGCTCCCGGGACAGGGAACACTGAAGCTTTCTTT.

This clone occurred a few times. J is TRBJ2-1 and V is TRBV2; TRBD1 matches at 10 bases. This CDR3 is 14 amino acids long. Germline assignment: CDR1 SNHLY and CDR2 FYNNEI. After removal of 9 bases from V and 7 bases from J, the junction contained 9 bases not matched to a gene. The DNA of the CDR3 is TGTGCCAGACAAACGGGACAGGGGATGAATGAGCAGTTCTTC. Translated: CARQTGQGMNEQFF.

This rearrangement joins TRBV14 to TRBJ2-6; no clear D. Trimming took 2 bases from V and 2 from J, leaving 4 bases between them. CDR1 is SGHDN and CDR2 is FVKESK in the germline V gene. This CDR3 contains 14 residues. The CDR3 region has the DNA TGTGCCAGCAGCCAAAGCACTGGGGCCAACGTCCTGACTTTC. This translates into CASSQSTGANVLTF.

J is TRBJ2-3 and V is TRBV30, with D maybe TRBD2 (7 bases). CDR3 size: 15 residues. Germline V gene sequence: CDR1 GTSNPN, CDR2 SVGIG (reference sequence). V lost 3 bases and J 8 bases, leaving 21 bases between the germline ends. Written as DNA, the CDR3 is TGTGCCTGGAGCCCACTAGGTCTGAGGGGGGGTACGCAGTATTTT. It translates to CAWSPLGLRGGTQYF.

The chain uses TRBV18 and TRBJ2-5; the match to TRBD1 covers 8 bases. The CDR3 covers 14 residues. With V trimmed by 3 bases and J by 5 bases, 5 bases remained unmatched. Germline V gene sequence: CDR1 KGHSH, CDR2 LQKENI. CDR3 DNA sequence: TGTGCCAGCTCACCCGCGACAGGGGAGGAGACCCAGTACTTC. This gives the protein CASSPATGEETQYF. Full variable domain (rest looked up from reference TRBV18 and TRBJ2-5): NAGVMQNPRHLVRRRGQEARLRCSPMKGHSHVYWYRQLPEEGLKFMVYLQKENIIDESGMPKERFSAEFPKEGPSILRIQQVVRGDSAAYFCASSPATGEETQYFGPGTRLLVL.

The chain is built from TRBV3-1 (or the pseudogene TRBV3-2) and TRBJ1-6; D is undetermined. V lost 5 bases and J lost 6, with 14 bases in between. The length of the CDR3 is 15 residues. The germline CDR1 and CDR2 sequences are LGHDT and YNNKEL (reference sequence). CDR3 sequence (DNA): TGTGCCAGCAGCGGAGAGAGCGGGTCTAATTCACCCCTCCACTTT. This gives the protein CASSGESGSNSPLHF.

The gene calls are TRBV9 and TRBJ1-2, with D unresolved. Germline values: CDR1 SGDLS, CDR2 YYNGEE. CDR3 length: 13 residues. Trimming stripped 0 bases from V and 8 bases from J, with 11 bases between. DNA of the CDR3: TGTGCCAGCAGCGTAGGTCCGGGTGGCGGCTACACCTTC. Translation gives CASSVGPGGGYTF. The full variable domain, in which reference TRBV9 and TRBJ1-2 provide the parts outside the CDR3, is DSGVTQTPKHLITATGQRVTLRCSPRSGDLSVYWYQQSLDQGLQFLIQYYNGEERAKGNILERFSAQQFPDLHSELNLSSLELGDSALYFCASSVGPGGGYTFGSGTRLTVV.

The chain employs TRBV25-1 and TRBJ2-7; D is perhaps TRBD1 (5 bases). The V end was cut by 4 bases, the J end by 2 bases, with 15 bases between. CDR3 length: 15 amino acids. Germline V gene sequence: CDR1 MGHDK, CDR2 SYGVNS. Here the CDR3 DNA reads TGTGCCAGCAGTGCCAACTACGACAGAACCTACGAGCAGTACTTC. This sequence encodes CASSANYDRTYEQYF.

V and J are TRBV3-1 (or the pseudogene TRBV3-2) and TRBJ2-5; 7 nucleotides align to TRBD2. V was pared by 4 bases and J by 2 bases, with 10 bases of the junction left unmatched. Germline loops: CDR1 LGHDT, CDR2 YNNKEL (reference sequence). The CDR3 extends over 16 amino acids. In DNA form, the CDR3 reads TGTGCCAGCAGCCGGCGGGGCCAGCGGGGACAAGAGACCCAGTACTTC. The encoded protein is CASSRRGQRGQETQYF.